These T cell receptor beta chains were read from a single sample in a study of cytomegalovirus exposure and HLA in healthy donors. Profiled with immunoSEQ multiplex PCR; TCRdb holds only in-frame clones, not every one. Here the sample spans over 150,000 clones, 75% to 85% being singletons. Material: PBMCs. These receptors originate from a woman between 40 and 50 years old in good health and CMV-seropositive. CDR3s include the opening cysteine and the closing phenylalanine or tryptophan. A D gene is named only where the DNA matches it firmly. Size values are once, few and many counts, or a class for expanded clones, and some rows have none.

TRBV28,TRBJ2-7,.,.,TGTGCCAGCAGTTTATTCAGGTTGAATCCCTCCTACGAGCAGTACTTC,CASSLFRLNPSYEQYF
TRBV5-4,TRBJ2-1,once,TRBD1,TGTGCCAGCAGCCTCCCGGGACAGGGATACAATGAGCAGTTCTTC,CASSLPGQGYNEQFF
TRBV14,TRBJ2-5,once,TRBD2,TGTGCCAGCAGCCTTAGAGGACTAGCGGGAGGGCAAGAGACCCAGTACTTC,CASSLRGLAGGQETQYF
TRBV28,TRBJ2-3,.,.,TGTGCCAGCAGTTTATTGGGGCCGATCACAGATACGCAGTATTTT,CASSLLGPITDTQYF
TRBV5-6,TRBJ2-1,few,.,TGTGCCAGCAGCTTGCCAGACAATGAGCAGTTCTTC,CASSLPDNEQFF
TRBV19,TRBJ1-1,.,TRBD1,TGTGCCAGCCTGGACAGGGGGCAGGACACTGAAGCTTTCTTT,CASLDRGQDTEAFF
TRBV30,TRBJ2-1,.,TRBD2,TGTGCCTGGAGTGCCCTAGCGGGATACAACAATGAGCAGTTCTTC,CAWSALAGYNNEQFF
TRBV2,TRBJ2-3,.,TRBD2,TGTGCCAGCAGTGGACTAGCGGGGCTGACTAGCACAGATACGCAGTATTTT,CASSGLAGLTSTDTQYF
TRBV7-6,TRBJ2-1,few,TRBD2,TGTGCCAGCAGCTTAGCCGGACTAGCGGGATTAAATGAGCAGTTCTTC,CASSLAGLAGLNEQFF
TRBV29-1,TRBJ2-3,.,.,TGCAGCGTTGCGGGGACTGACTCGGGGCGCGCGGGGCTTAGCACAGATACGCAGTATTTT,CSVAGTDSGRAGLSTDTQYF
TRBV6-5,TRBJ1-2,once,TRBD1,TGTGCCAGCAGCCGACAGGGGGCTGGCTATGGCTACACCTTC,CASSRQGAGYGYTF
TRBV19,TRBJ2-7,.,TRBD1,TGTGCCACCAGGGGGTCAGCGGTGTACGAGCAGTACTTC,CATRGSAVYEQYF
TRBV5-1,TRBJ2-7,.,TRBD1,TGCGCCAGCAGGGGGACAGGGAGCTCCTACGAGCAGTACTTC,CASRGTGSSYEQYF
TRBV14,TRBJ1-2,.,TRBD1,TGTGCCAGCAGCCAACGTACCGGGACAGGGGCTAGGGGCTACACCTTC,CASSQRTGTGARGYTF
TRBV19,TRBJ1-2,.,.,TGTGCCAGTAGTTTAACAGGTGGTGGCTACACCTTC,CASSLTGGGYTF
TRBV28,TRBJ1-3,few,.,TGTGCCAGCAGTTTGGCGGGCAGGGGAGGAAACACCATATATTTT,CASSLAGRGGNTIYF
TRBV19,TRBJ1-1,.,TRBD1,TGTGCCAGTACACCACAGACAGGGCTGAACACTGAAGCTTTCTTT,CASTPQTGLNTEAFF
TRBV10-3,TRBJ2-1,.,.,TGTGCCATCAGTGCGGACAAAGAACGGCAGTTCTTC,CAISADKERQFF
TRBV7-9,TRBJ1-5,few,TRBD1,TGTGCCAGCAGCCCGGGACAGGGGATTCAGCCCCAGCATTTT,CASSPGQGIQPQHF
TRBV2,TRBJ2-1,.,TRBD2,TGTGCCAGCAGAGTGAGGATGACTAGCGGGACCTACAATGAGCAGTTCTTC,CASRVRMTSGTYNEQFF
TRBV7-9,TRBJ2-2,.,TRBD2,TGTGCCAGCAGCTATCCGGGACTAGCGGGGCCCGGGGAGCTGTTTTTT,CASSYPGLAGPGELFF
TRBV7-9,TRBJ2-3,.,TRBD2,TGTGCCAGCGGGGAGGGCCCAGATACGCAGTATTTT,CASGEGPDTQYF